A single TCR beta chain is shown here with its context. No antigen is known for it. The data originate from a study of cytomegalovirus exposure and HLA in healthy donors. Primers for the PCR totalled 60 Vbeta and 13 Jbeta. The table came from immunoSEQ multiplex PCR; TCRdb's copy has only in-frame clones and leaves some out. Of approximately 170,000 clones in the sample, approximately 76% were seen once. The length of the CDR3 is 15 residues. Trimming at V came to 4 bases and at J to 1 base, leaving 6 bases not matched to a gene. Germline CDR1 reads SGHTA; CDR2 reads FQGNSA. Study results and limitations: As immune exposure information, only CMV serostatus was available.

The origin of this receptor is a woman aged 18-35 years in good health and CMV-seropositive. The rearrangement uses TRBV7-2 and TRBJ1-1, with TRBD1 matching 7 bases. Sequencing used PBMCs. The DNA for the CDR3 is TGTGCCAGCAGCTCCCGACAGGGCAAGAACACTGAAGCTTTCTTT. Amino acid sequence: CASSSRQGKNTEAFF.